Listed below are T cell receptor beta chains from one sample, sequenced in a study of cytomegalovirus exposure and HLA in healthy donors. The protocol was immunoSEQ multiplex PCR, while the TCRdb copy is restricted to in-frame clones and leaves out a portion. Of under 200,000 clones detected, 65% to 70% appear once; the ten largest clones hold around 4%. Specimen: PBMCs. These receptors were obtained from a woman aged 18-29 years in good health and CMV-seropositive. Each CDR3 is given with its conserved first and last residue. The D gene is left open where the match is weak. Size values are once, few and many counts, or a class for expanded clones, and some rows have none.

>TRBJ2-7|-|few|TRBV30
CAWGRGAGNYEQYF
TGTGCCTGGGGGAGGGGGGCCGGCAACTACGAGCAGTACTTC
>TRBJ2-1|-|-|TRBV28
CRAGGLDNEQFF
TGTCGCGCTGGGGGACTCGACAATGAGCAGTTCTTC
>TRBJ2-7|-|-|TRBV23-1
CASSLRPRGMLSLGQYF
TGCGCCAGCAGTCTGAGGCCTCGCGGTATGTTAAGCCTAGGGCAGTACTTC
>TRBJ2-1|TRBD2|few|TRBV12-5
CASGLGLAGGPDNEQFF
TGTGCTAGTGGTTTGGGGTTAGCGGGAGGGCCCGACAATGAGCAGTTCTTC
>TRBJ1-6|-|once|TRBV5-6
CASSLPGNSPLHF
TGTGCCAGCAGCTTGCCGGGTAATTCACCCCTCCACTTT
>TRBJ2-1|-|-|TRBV7-6
CASSFQSYNEQFF
TGTGCCAGCAGTTTTCAATCCTACAATGAGCAGTTCTTC
>TRBJ1-5|TRBD1|-|TRBV6-5
CASSPQGDNQPQHF
TGTGCCAGCAGTCCCCAGGGGGACAATCAGCCCCAGCATTTT
>TRBJ2-3|TRBD2|-|TRBV30
CAWSVGSGNTDTQYF
TGTGCCTGGAGTGTTGGTAGCGGGAACACAGATACGCAGTATTTT
>TRBJ1-1|-|-|TRBV5-6
CASSPLRGTVGTEAFF
TGTGCCAGCAGCCCCCTCCGAGGGACTGTGGGCACTGAAGCTTTCTTT
>TRBJ2-3|-|-|TRBV10-3
CAISPDSFSTDTQYF
TGTGCCATCAGCCCTGACTCCTTTAGCACAGATACGCAGTATTTT
>TRBJ2-5|-|-|TRBV30
CAWRGVGETQYF
TGTGCCTGGAGAGGGGTTGGAGAGACCCAGTACTTC
>TRBJ2-1|-|-|TRBV5-1
CASMGEAGSYNEQFF
TGCGCCAGCATGGGGGAGGCGGGATCATACAATGAGCAGTTCTTC
>TRBJ1-2|TRBD1|-|TRBV6-1
CASSGQGATPSGYTF
TGTGCCAGCTCGGGGCAGGGGGCAACCCCCTCGGGCTACACCTTC
>TRBJ2-7|TRBD1|-|TRBV10-3
CAISEKGGQGHEQYF
TGTGCCATCAGTGAGAAAGGGGGACAGGGGCACGAGCAGTACTTC
>TRBJ2-1|-|-|TRBV18
CATRFDNEQFF
TGTGCCACCCGGTTTGACAATGAGCAGTTCTTC
>TRBJ1-5|-|once|TRBV9
CASSVQENQPQHF
TGTGCCAGCAGCGTACAGGAAAATCAGCCCCAGCATTTT
>TRBJ2-1|-|few|TRBV5-6
CASTRTSYNEQFF
TGTGCCAGCACCAGGACTTCCTACAATGAGCAGTTCTTC
>TRBJ1-2|-|-|TRBV28
CASSPGRGANYGYTF
TGTGCCAGCAGTCCGGGACGGGGGGCTAACTATGGCTACACCTTC